These 24 T cell receptor beta chains share one sample of origin, sequenced in a study of shared clonotypes between healthy human individuals (dated by TCRdb to the early 2020s). For the CD8 naive samples, CD45RO-negative cells were positively selected for CCR7, yielding a CD45RA+CCR7+ population from which TemRA cells were excluded. The receptor library was made with the immunoSEQ multiplex PCR assay. What TCRdb holds here is the immuneACCESS table cut down to in-frame rearrangements. Part of the clones is not present; checked against another copy, under half of the missing clones reflect an unresolved V gene, and the others are unexplained. Here the sample has about 2 million clones; about 95% occur a single time. Clones ranked in the top ten supply 1% to 1.5% of the sample. The sequencing sample was made of naive CD8+ T cells sorted from blood. The cell subset or site label here, explained by the study, means: CD45RA+CCR7+. The receptor set was obtained from a man in his late teens or twenties in good health.

V gene TRBV6-6 combines with J gene TRBJ2-1; D not certain. The CDR3 contains 11 residues. V was pared by 2 bases and J by 15 bases, with 11 bases between. Per the germline V gene, CDR1 is MNHNY and CDR2 is SVGAGI (reference sequence). The CDR3 DNA is TGTGCCAGCAGTTACGGCTCGGATCCGTTCTTC. Protein product: CASSYGSDPFF.

This chain joins TRBV27 and TRBJ2-4; TRBD1 aligns across 8 bases. V dropped 5 bases and J dropped 4; count of bases not matched to a gene: 10. Germline V CDR1 and CDR2: MNHEY, SMNVEV (reference sequence). The CDR3 totals 16 residues. This chain's CDR3 is CASSDRTGLSKNIQYF. In nucleotides, the CDR3 is TGTGCCAGCAGTGATAGGACAGGGTTATCAAAAAACATTCAGTACTTC.

The V call is TRBV28, the J call TRBJ2-5; D is undetermined. The germline gives CDR1 MDHEN, CDR2 SYDVKM. This CDR3 region has 14 residues. V was pared by 4 bases and J by 2 bases, with 11 bases between. CDR3: CASSSQNTQETQYF. DNA for the CDR3: TGTGCCAGCAGTTCCCAGAATACTCAAGAGACCCAGTACTTC.

The chain carries TRBV5-5 and TRBJ2-1, with 11 bases aligning to TRBD1. Germline V lookup: CDR1 SGHKS, CDR2 YYEKEE (reference sequence). Trimming cost V 4 bases and J 4 bases; bases outside gene matches: 7. This CDR3 is built from 16 residues. In nucleotides, the CDR3 is TGTGCCAGCAGCATATCCGGGACAGGGGGTTACAATGAGCAGTTCTTC. Its protein product is CASSISGTGGYNEQFF.

The rearrangement uses TRBV7-8 and TRBJ2-5; D is ambiguous. Trimming removed 3 bases at V and 5 bases at J, with 1 base between. Looked up from germline, CDR1 is SGHVS and CDR2 is FQNEAQ. The CDR3 covers 10 residues. In nucleotides, the CDR3 is TGTGCCAGCAGCTTCGAGACCCAGTACTTC. It encodes CASSFETQYF.

The gene calls are TRBV10-3 and TRBJ1-6; 8 nucleotides match TRBD1. CDR1 and CDR2 from the germline V gene are ENHRY and SYGVKD. The CDR3 length is 14 residues. The junction had 6 bases not matched to a gene; V was cut back by 6 bases and J by 8 bases. CDR3: CAISRTGPDSPLHF. CDR3 DNA sequence: TGTGCCATCAGCCGGACAGGGCCAGATTCACCCCTCCACTTT.

This chain uses TRBV11-2 with TRBJ2-1, with 7 bases identical to TRBD2. There are 16 residues in the CDR3. CDR1 and CDR2 from the germline V gene are SGHAT and FQNNGV. V lost 5 bases to trimming and J lost 6 bases; unmatched junction nucleotides: 13. The CDR3 DNA reads TGTGCCAGCAGCCCGCTAGCGGCGACGGCTCGCAATGAGCAGTTCTTC. Its translation: CASSPLAATARNEQFF. Full variable domain (missing parts from reference TRBV11-2 and TRBJ2-1): EAGVAQSPRYKIIEKRQSVAFWCNPISGHATLYWYQQILGQGPKLLIQFQNNGVVDDSQLPKDRFSAERLKGVDSTLKIQPAKLEDSAVYLCASSPLAATARNEQFFGPGTRLTVL.

This chain connects TRBV5-1 to TRBJ2-7; D uncertain. CDR1 is SGHRS, CDR2 YFSETQ, per germline. The germline V and J ends were trimmed by 0 bases and 3 bases, with 7 bases remaining between them. The CDR3 is made up of 13 amino acids. Written as DNA, the CDR3 is TGCGCCAGCAGCTTGGCCTGGGACTACGAGCAGTACTTC. Protein product: CASSLAWDYEQYF.

About this clone: One end of the junction fails to match germline, which may point to a read error. The chain employs TRBV2 and TRBJ2-5, with 8 bases identical to TRBD1. Germline V gene data show CDR1 as SNHLY and CDR2 as FYNNEI. The CDR3 is made up of 15 amino acids. The CDR3 sequence: CASREGAGGSETQYF. DNA for the CDR3: TGTGCCAGCAGGGAAGGGGCAGGGGGCTCGGAGACCCAGTACTTC.

This clone came up a few times. This rearrangement joins TRBV6-1 to TRBJ1-2; no firm D call. Germline CDR1 MNHNS, CDR2 SASEGT. The V and J ends lost 0 bases and 5 bases respectively, with 10 bases between them. The CDR3 loop spans 14 amino acids. CDR3 in amino acids: CASSEASSQYGYTF. As DNA, the CDR3 is TGTGCCAGCAGTGAAGCAAGCAGCCAGTATGGCTACACCTTC.

The chain carries TRBV27 and TRBJ1-1; D is possibly TRBD1 (5 bases). V lost 5 bases and J 1 base, leaving 17 bases between the germline ends. CDR1 and CDR2 from the germline V gene are MNHEY and SMNVEV (reference sequence). CDR3 length: 16 amino acids. CDR3 nucleotides: TGTGCCAGCAGTCCGGGGCCGGTAAGTGCGAACACTGAAGCTTTCTTT. Its protein is CASSPGPVSANTEAFF.

This chain uses TRBV7-9 with TRBJ2-1; 14 bases map to TRBD2. The CDR3 loop spans 14 amino acids. J gave up 10 bases and V 6 bases, and 5 bases lay outside the gene matches. Germline V gene data show CDR1 as SEHNR and CDR2 as FQNEAQ (reference sequence). The CDR3, as DNA: TGTGCCAGCAGATGGACTAGCGGGGGGCCAGAGCAGTTCTTC. Translating gives CASRWTSGGPEQFF.

The chain recombines TRBV27 with TRBJ1-2, with TRBD1 matching over 7 bases. The J segment lost 8 bases and the V segment lost 3 bases, leaving 12 bases of the junction unmatched. The CDR3 has 15 amino acids. CDR1 is MNHEY and CDR2 is SMNVEV in the germline V gene (reference sequence). CDR3 coding DNA: TGTGCCAGCAGTTTGGGCCGGACAGGCCTGGGCGGCTACACCTTC. This gives the protein CASSLGRTGLGGYTF.

The rearrangement joins TRBV28 to TRBJ2-7, with D tentatively TRBD2 (6 bases). This CDR3 contains 14 residues. Per the germline V gene, CDR1 is MDHEN and CDR2 is SYDVKM. V was pared by 4 bases and J by 2 bases, with 12 bases between. The DNA of the CDR3 is TGTGCCAGCAGTTGGGGACTGGGTACCTACGAGCAGTACTTC. It encodes CASSWGLGTYEQYF. The full variable domain, its missing parts supplied by reference TRBV28 and TRBJ2-7, is DVKVTQSSRYLVKRTGEKVFLECVQDMDHENMFWYRQDPGLGLRLIYFSYDVKMKEKGDIPEGYSVSREKKERFSLILESASTNQTSMYLCASSWGLGTYEQYFGPGTRLTVT.

The chain carries TRBV5-4 and TRBJ2-7; no clear D. The CDR3 has 14 amino acids. Trimming left V 2 bases short and J 2 bases short, with 11 bases between. Germline CDR1 is SGHNT and CDR2 is YYREEE (reference sequence). CDR3 bases: TGTGCCAGCAGCTTTGGAGAAAACCCCTACGAGCAGTACTTC. It encodes CASSFGENPYEQYF.

The gene calls are TRBV7-2 and TRBJ2-7; D call uncertain. Germline CDR1 reads SGHTA; CDR2 reads FQGNSA. The germline V and J ends were trimmed by 5 bases and 1 base, with 18 bases remaining between them. The CDR3 has 16 residues. The CDR3 coding sequence is TGTGCCAGCAGCCTCCCCCCTACGGACCCTTCCTACGAGCAGTACTTC. Translation gives CASSLPPTDPSYEQYF.

The J gene is TRBJ2-1, the V gene TRBV29-1, with a weak D call TRBD1 (6 bases). The germline V gene encodes CDR1 SQVTM and CDR2 ANQGSEA. Trimming took 3 bases from V and 8 from J, leaving 14 bases between them. The CDR3 loop spans 13 amino acids. The CDR3 nucleotides are TGCAGCGTTGATCGCGGGCCAGGGGATGAGCAGTTCTTC. Amino acid sequence: CSVDRGPGDEQFF.

J is TRBJ2-2 and V is TRBV10-3; 9 bases are shared with TRBD1. Germline V gene sequence: CDR1 ENHRY, CDR2 SYGVKD. This CDR3 has 15 residues. Trimming at V came to 4 bases and at J to 7 bases, leaving 7 bases not matched to a gene. The CDR3 sequence: CAISGKGQGIGELFF. The CDR3 DNA follows: TGTGCCATCAGTGGGAAGGGACAGGGTATCGGGGAGCTGTTTTTT.

The chain uses TRBV4-1 and TRBJ1-1; a possible D gene is TRBD1 (5 bases). Germline loops: CDR1 MGHRA, CDR2 YSYEKL. The V end was cut by 0 bases, the J end by 6 bases, with 14 bases between. CDR3 length: 15 residues. The CDR3 spells CASSQEGTGVAEAFF. In DNA form, the CDR3 reads TGCGCCAGCAGCCAAGAGGGGACGGGGGTCGCTGAAGCTTTCTTT.

The chain joins TRBV5-6 to TRBJ2-7, with D unresolved. The CDR3 extends over 16 amino acids. Germline V gives CDR1 SGHDT, CDR2 YYEEEE. V lost 0 bases to trimming and J lost 2 bases, with 15 bases between them. The CDR3 DNA is TGTGCCAGCAGCTTGGAAACGGCCGGACGGACCTACGAGCAGTACTTC. Translating gives CASSLETAGRTYEQYF.

This clone was recorded once. The V and J genes are TRBV29-1 and TRBJ2-1, with TRBD1 matching 8 bases. The germline CDR1 and CDR2 sequences are SQVTM and ANQGSEA. The CDR3 runs 13 residues. Losses at the gene ends were 6 bases for V and 6 bases for J; bases not matched to a gene: 7. The DNA for the CDR3 is TGCAGCGTGGAATCAGGACAGGGCAATGAGCAGTTCTTC. Residues: CSVESGQGNEQFF.

The chain joins TRBV29-1 to TRBJ1-2; tentative D call: TRBD1 (5 bases). Trimming took 3 bases from V and 4 from J, leaving 21 bases between them. Germline V gene lookup returns CDR1 SQVTM and CDR2 ANQGSEA. This CDR3 has 16 amino acids. CDR3 sequence (DNA): TGCAGCGTTGAGGGTAACGGCCGACAGAGGGGCTATGGCTACACCTTC. Its translation: CSVEGNGRQRGYGYTF.

The chain's CDR3 is CASSQDRSSSGNTIYF. The CDR3 nucleotides read TGTGCCAGCAGCCAAGACAGATCCAGCTCTGGAAACACCATATATTTT. The chain employs TRBV4-2 and TRBJ1-3, with D unclear. Between the trimmed V and J ends, which lost 0 bases and 0 bases, there was a span of 9 bases. CDR1 is LGHNA, CDR2 YNFKEQ, per germline. This CDR3 region has 16 residues.

This clone was counted a single time. J is TRBJ2-7 and V is TRBV4-1; perhaps TRBD2 as D (6 bases). The V gene's germline CDR1 is MGHRA and CDR2 YSYEKL. The germline V and J ends were trimmed by 4 bases and 0 bases, with 10 bases remaining between them. The CDR3 runs 14 residues. The CDR3 DNA reads TGCGCCAGCAGCCCAGGGACTTCCTCCTACGAGCAGTACTTC. Protein product: CASSPGTSSYEQYF.